The T cell receptor beta chain under discussion was sequenced for a study of vaccination and CD4 T cells after COVID-19. Treatment described: approximately 9-day PBMC culture with coronavirus spike peptide pools or control peptides (ViraFEST assay). Those CD4+ T cells from the unexposed donor predate the COVID-19 pandemic (2011-2018). The Oncomine TCR Beta short-read assay was applied to DNA of cultured CD4+ T cells. MiXCR was run by TCRdb on the PCR reads, yielding one entry per CDR3 protein. There are several thousand distinct CDR3 sequences in the sample; roughly 34% occur only once, and about 24% lies in the top ten. For this clonotype: Its antigen is currently unknown.

Sequencing was performed on CD4+ T cells from blood, cultured in vitro. The source of this sequence is a human donor in good health.

The CDR3 loop reads CAWKKGGSPVYTF. CDR3 sequence (DNA): TGTGCCTGGAAAAAGGGGGGTAGCCCGGTCTACACCTTC. This chain uses TRBV30 with TRBJ1-2; weak D call: TRBD1 (6 bases). V dropped 4 bases and J dropped 10 bases, with 19 bases sitting between them. CDR1 and CDR2 from the germline V gene are GTSNPN and SVGIG (reference sequence). This CDR3 has 13 amino acids.